The rows below give T cell receptor beta chains drawn from one sample of a study of cytomegalovirus exposure and HLA in healthy donors. The table came from immunoSEQ multiplex PCR; TCRdb's copy has only in-frame clones and leaves some out. The sample holds fewer than 70,000 clones, under 85% seen once. Sequencing was performed on PBMCs. Receptor source: a woman aged 55-70 years in good health and CMV-seropositive. Both conserved end residues are part of each CDR3. Each record gives: D gene, V gene, J gene, clone size, CDR3 protein, CDR3 DNA. D genes are given only for firm matches. Clone size, where shown, is once, few, many, or a class for clones that have expanded.

D gene: TRBD1; V gene: TRBV7-2; J gene: TRBJ1-1; clone size: .; CDR3 protein: CASSPTDRGVAEAFF; CDR3 DNA: TGTGCCAGCAGCCCGACGGACAGGGGGGTGGCTGAAGCTTTCTTT
D gene: .; V gene: TRBV14; J gene: TRBJ1-2; clone size: few; CDR3 protein: CASSQDDFGFGYTF; CDR3 DNA: TGTGCCAGCAGCCAAGATGACTTCGGGTTTGGCTACACCTTC
D gene: TRBD1; V gene: TRBV27; J gene: TRBJ1-2; clone size: .; CDR3 protein: CASGTGALAGYTF; CDR3 DNA: TGTGCCAGCGGGACAGGGGCTTTAGCTGGCTACACCTTC
D gene: .; V gene: TRBV5-4; J gene: TRBJ2-2; clone size: .; CDR3 protein: CASSLNGGGFTGELFF; CDR3 DNA: TGTGCCAGCAGCTTGAACGGCGGGGGCTTCACCGGGGAGCTGTTTTTT
D gene: TRBD2; V gene: TRBV5-1; J gene: TRBJ2-1; clone size: once; CDR3 protein: CASSGGGSYNEQFF; CDR3 DNA: TGCGCCAGCAGTGGCGGGGGATCCTACAATGAGCAGTTCTTC
D gene: .; V gene: TRBV13; J gene: TRBJ1-2; clone size: once; CDR3 protein: CASSISYRFPSGYTF; CDR3 DNA: TGTGCCAGCAGCATCTCCTACAGGTTCCCTAGTGGCTACACCTTC
D gene: .; V gene: TRBV5-4; J gene: TRBJ1-1; clone size: .; CDR3 protein: CASCTPNTEAFF; CDR3 DNA: TGTGCCAGCTGTACACCGAACACTGAAGCTTTCTTT
D gene: .; V gene: TRBV18; J gene: TRBJ2-5; clone size: .; CDR3 protein: CASSPPAQTQYF; CDR3 DNA: TGTGCCAGCTCACCACCGGCCCAGACCCAGTACTTC
D gene: TRBD2; V gene: TRBV11-2; J gene: TRBJ2-1; clone size: .; CDR3 protein: CASSLERLAGGHNEQFF; CDR3 DNA: TGTGCCAGCAGCTTAGAACGACTAGCGGGGGGACACAATGAGCAGTTCTTC
D gene: .; V gene: TRBV7-8; J gene: TRBJ2-7; clone size: .; CDR3 protein: CASSLDGGAAQYF; CDR3 DNA: TGTGCCAGCAGCTTGGACGGGGGAGCCGCGCAGTACTTC
D gene: TRBD1; V gene: TRBV6-6; J gene: TRBJ1-5; clone size: .; CDR3 protein: CASSFGQGNQPQHF; CDR3 DNA: TGTGCCAGCAGTTTCGGACAGGGTAATCAGCCCCAGCATTTT
D gene: TRBD2; V gene: TRBV5-1; J gene: TRBJ2-1; clone size: .; CDR3 protein: CASSLKAGGVVDEQFF; CDR3 DNA: TGCGCCAGCAGCTTAAAAGCTGGGGGGGTTGTAGATGAGCAGTTCTTC
D gene: .; V gene: TRBV7-2; J gene: TRBJ1-2; clone size: once; CDR3 protein: CASSLAERHGYTF; CDR3 DNA: TGTGCCAGCAGCTTGGCGGAACGCCATGGCTACACCTTC
D gene: .; V gene: TRBV19; J gene: TRBJ1-6; clone size: .; CDR3 protein: CASTGTPNSPLHF; CDR3 DNA: TGTGCCAGTACCGGGACACCTAATTCACCCCTCCACTTT
D gene: TRBD1; V gene: TRBV11-2; J gene: TRBJ1-4; clone size: .; CDR3 protein: CASSLSFGQGEEKLFF; CDR3 DNA: TGTGCCAGCAGCCTTTCGTTCGGACAGGGCGAAGAAAAACTGTTTTTT
D gene: .; V gene: TRBV6-5; J gene: TRBJ1-4; clone size: .; CDR3 protein: CASSYRSPVTNEKLFF; CDR3 DNA: TGTGCCAGCAGTTACCGATCCCCGGTCACTAATGAAAAACTGTTTTTT
D gene: .; V gene: TRBV2; J gene: TRBJ2-1; clone size: .; CDR3 protein: CASTRGNEQFF; CDR3 DNA: TGTGCCAGCACGCGGGGAAATGAGCAGTTCTTC
D gene: .; V gene: TRBV11-2; J gene: TRBJ2-5; clone size: .; CDR3 protein: CASSLGGAGETQYF; CDR3 DNA: TGTGCCAGCAGCTTGGGGGGGGCGGGAGAGACCCAGTACTTC
D gene: TRBD2; V gene: TRBV6-5; J gene: TRBJ2-7; clone size: .; CDR3 protein: CASTSSGRPSYEQYF; CDR3 DNA: TGTGCCAGTACAAGTAGCGGGAGGCCCTCCTACGAGCAGTACTTC
D gene: .; V gene: TRBV13; J gene: TRBJ1-1; clone size: .; CDR3 protein: CASSAGPLEAFF; CDR3 DNA: TGTGCCAGCAGCGCGGGGCCACTTGAAGCTTTCTTT